A selection of T cell receptor beta chains follows, all from one sample in a study of blood T cell repertoires in COVID-19. The repertoire was sequenced with immunoSEQ multiplex PCR; TCRdb's copy has only in-frame clones and lacks some. The repertoire holds approximately 200,000 clones, with around 80% as singletons. Sequencing input: PBMCs or T cells enriched from blood (not recorded which). The receptor source for this set is a man aged 60-69 years who had recovered from COVID-19. CDR3s include the opening cysteine and the closing phenylalanine or tryptophan. The D gene is left open where the match is weak.

V: TRBV5-1; D: TRBD1; J: TRBJ2-7; DNA: TGCGCCAGCAGCTTGGTTGGGACAGACTACGAGCAGTACTTC; CDR3: CASSLVGTDYEQYF
V: TRBV7-9; D: -; J: TRBJ1-5; DNA: TGTGCCAGCAGCTCTGGGGCAAGCAATCAGCCCCAGCATTTT; CDR3: CASSSGASNQPQHF
V: TRBV21-1; D: -; J: TRBJ1-3; DNA: TGTGCCAGCAGCAAAGCGGGAGGGGAGTCGGAAACTGGAAACACCATATATTTT; CDR3: CASSKAGGESETGNTIYF
V: TRBV19; D: TRBD2; J: TRBJ2-2; DNA: TGTGCCAGTAGTCCCCTAGCGGGGGGGTGGCACGGGGAGCTGTTTTTT; CDR3: CASSPLAGGWHGELFF
V: TRBV30; D: -; J: TRBJ1-5; DNA: TGTGCCTGCTCCTCGGGGAATAGGGAAAGCTGGCAGCATTTT; CDR3: CACSSGNRESWQHF
V: TRBV6-4; D: TRBD1; J: TRBJ1-5; DNA: TGTGCCAGCAGTGACTGGGAGGGCGGACAGGGGGCTTTGTTCACCAATCAGCCCCAGCATTTT; CDR3: CASSDWEGGQGALFTNQPQHF
V: TRBV29-1; D: -; J: TRBJ1-2; DNA: TGCAGCGTTGAGAACAGGGCCGATGGCTACACCTTC; CDR3: CSVENRADGYTF
V: TRBV5-1; D: TRBD2; J: TRBJ2-3; DNA: TGCGCCAGCAGCTTGCGACTAGCGGGGGGAGATACGCAGTATTTT; CDR3: CASSLRLAGGDTQYF
V: TRBV2; D: -; J: TRBJ2-7; DNA: TGTGCCAGCAGTGAAGCTTATACAGGGTCGTACGAGCAGTACTTC; CDR3: CASSEAYTGSYEQYF
V: TRBV11-2; D: TRBD2; J: TRBJ2-5; DNA: TGTGCCAGCAGCCCCGGACTAGCGGGGGCCCCACGGGAGACCCAGTACTTC; CDR3: CASSPGLAGAPRETQYF
V: TRBV11-3; D: -; J: TRBJ2-1; DNA: TGTGCCAGCAGCCCCGGATGGGGCGGGGCCTACAATGAGCAGTTCTTC; CDR3: CASSPGWGGAYNEQFF
V: TRBV5-1; D: -; J: TRBJ2-2; DNA: TGCGCCAGCAGCTTGGCACAGGGTAACACCGGGGAGCTGTTTTTT; CDR3: CASSLAQGNTGELFF
V: TRBV5-5; D: -; J: TRBJ1-1; DNA: TGTGCCAGCAGCGTTCGCGGGGATTACACTGAAGCTTTCTTT; CDR3: CASSVRGDYTEAFF
V: TRBV9; D: -; J: TRBJ2-3; DNA: TGTGCCAGCAGCGTAGGCAGGTCTAGCACAGATACGCAGTATTTT; CDR3: CASSVGRSSTDTQYF
V: TRBV10-3; D: -; J: TRBJ1-1; DNA: TGTGCCATCAGCCGGGGAGGCACTGAAGCTTTCTTT; CDR3: CAISRGGTEAFF
V: TRBV7-8; D: TRBD1; J: TRBJ2-7; DNA: TGTGCCAGCAGCGTAGGGGGACAGGGAGCGTCCTACGAGCAGTACTTC; CDR3: CASSVGGQGASYEQYF
V: TRBV3-1/TRBV3-2; D: TRBD1; J: TRBJ2-5; DNA: TGTGCCAGCAGCCCAGGACAGGGGACGGGTGAGACCCAGTACTTC; CDR3: CASSPGQGTGETQYF
V: TRBV6-2/TRBV6-3; D: -; J: TRBJ2-1; DNA: TGTGCCAGCAGTTACGGCGCGGGGTTCGACAATGAGCAGTTCTTC; CDR3: CASSYGAGFDNEQFF
V: TRBV4-3; D: TRBD1; J: TRBJ2-2; DNA: TGCGCCAGCAGCCAACGACAGGGGGCTGGCGGGGAGCTGTTTTTT; CDR3: CASSQRQGAGGELFF
V: TRBV11-1; D: -; J: TRBJ1-6; DNA: TGTGCCAGCAGCCAGGGATATTCACCCCTCCACTTT; CDR3: CASSQGYSPLHF
V: TRBV7-9; D: -; J: TRBJ2-7; DNA: TGTGCCAGCAGCTCCCTTCGCGGAGGCAGTGACTACGAGCAGTACTTC; CDR3: CASSSLRGGSDYEQYF
V: TRBV27; D: TRBD1; J: TRBJ1-5; DNA: TGTGCCAGCAGGAAAGGGACAGGGGGATTCAATCAGCCCCAGCATTTT; CDR3: CASRKGTGGFNQPQHF
V: TRBV7-2; D: TRBD1; J: TRBJ1-2; DNA: TGTGCCAGCAGCTTACTACCCGGGACAGGGGATACTGGCTACACCTTC; CDR3: CASSLLPGTGDTGYTF
V: TRBV6-5; D: -; J: TRBJ1-1; DNA: TGTGCCACCACATTTTGGAGCACTGAAGCTTTCTTT; CDR3: CATTFWSTEAFF
V: TRBV6-5; D: -; J: TRBJ1-1; DNA: TGTGCCAGCAGAAAACAGGGAAGCACTGAAGCTTTCTTT; CDR3: CASRKQGSTEAFF
V: TRBV20-1; D: -; J: TRBJ2-1; DNA: TGCAGTGCTAGAGATTCCCCCTCACTGTTCTTC; CDR3: CSARDSPSLFF
V: TRBV4-3; D: TRBD1; J: TRBJ1-2; DNA: TGCGCCAGCAGCCAAGACCACAGGGGGCAAATTTATGGCTACACCTTC; CDR3: CASSQDHRGQIYGYTF
V: TRBV7-9; D: -; J: TRBJ1-4; DNA: TGTGCCAGCAGCGTTAGCGGTAATGAAAAACTGTTTTTT; CDR3: CASSVSGNEKLFF
V: TRBV5-4; D: -; J: TRBJ1-3; DNA: TGTGCCAGCAGCCCCGAAGGGGGTAAGAGCTCTGGAAACACCATATATTTT; CDR3: CASSPEGGKSSGNTIYF